The text below deals with one T cell receptor (beta chain). Its cognate antigen is unknown. This sample is part of a study of T cell responses to AZD1222 COVID-19 vaccine. Study observations and caveats: Without day 14 samples, only post-peak T cell repertoires were studied.

Assay used: immunoSEQ multiplex PCR; TCRdb lists only in-frame clones, some missing. The sample holds 65,000 to 70,000 clones, roughly 82% seen once. The CDR3 covers 15 residues. V was shortened by 2 bases and J by 1 base, with 12 bases between the two germline ends. Per the germline V gene, CDR1 is MNHEY and CDR2 is SMNVEV (reference sequence). This sequence was found in an adult in good health. Sample: peripheral blood, taken on day 0 of AZD1222 vaccination. This rearrangement joins TRBV27 to TRBJ2-7, with TRBD1 as a possible D gene (6 bases). The CDR3: CASSLRGTGSYEQYF. The CDR3 DNA reads TGTGCCAGCAGTTTAAGGGGGACCGGGTCCTACGAGCAGTACTTC.